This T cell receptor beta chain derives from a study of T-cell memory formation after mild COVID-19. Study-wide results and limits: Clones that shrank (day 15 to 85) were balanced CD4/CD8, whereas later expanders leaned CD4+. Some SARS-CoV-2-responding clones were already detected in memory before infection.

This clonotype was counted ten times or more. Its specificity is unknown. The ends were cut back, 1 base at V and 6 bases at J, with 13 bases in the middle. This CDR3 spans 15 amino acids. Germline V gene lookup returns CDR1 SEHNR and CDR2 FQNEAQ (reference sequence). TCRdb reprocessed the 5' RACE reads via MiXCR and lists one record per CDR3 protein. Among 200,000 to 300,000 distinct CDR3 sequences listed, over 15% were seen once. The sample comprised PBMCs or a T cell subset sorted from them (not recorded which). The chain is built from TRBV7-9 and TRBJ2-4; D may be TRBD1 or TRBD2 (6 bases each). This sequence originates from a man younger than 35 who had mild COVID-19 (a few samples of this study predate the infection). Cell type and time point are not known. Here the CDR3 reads CASSLDSGGGNIQYF. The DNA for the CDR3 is TGTGCCAGCAGCTTAGACTCTGGAGGGGGAAACATTCAGTACTTC.